This is a list of T cell receptor beta chains from one sample in a study of cytomegalovirus exposure and HLA in healthy donors. Measured with immunoSEQ multiplex PCR; TCRdb has only the in-frame clones, and not every one. The table lists about 82,000 clones, over 9.5% of them singletons. The sample was PBMCs. The receptors derive from a man aged 60 to 69 in good health and CMV-seropositive. The conserved cysteine and the conserved F or W are not part of the CDR3 here. The D gene is left open where the match is weak.

v_gene	j_gene	d_gene	CDR3aa
TRBV30	TRBJ2-7	-	AWSPGYIGYEQY
TRBV28	TRBJ1-1	-	ASNSRFMNTEAF
TRBV18	TRBJ1-5	TRBD1	ASSPPSGQGNQPQH
TRBV20-1	TRBJ2-7	-	SESTGTEQY
TRBV9	TRBJ2-7	TRBD2	ASSVGLAHFQGSSYEQY
TRBV28	TRBJ2-2	TRBD2	ASSFWREPWDTGELF
TRBV7-2	TRBJ1-1	TRBD1	ASSTGQGWTEAF
TRBV30	TRBJ2-3	TRBD2	ACLPAGGTDTQY
TRBV4-2	TRBJ1-2	-	ASSQDQNGGGPNYGYT
TRBV6-5	TRBJ2-3	TRBD1	ASRGQGLSDTQY
TRBV30	TRBJ1-1	-	ALLMGGGGAF
TRBV10-3	TRBJ2-3	TRBD2	AIRPGLAGATTDTQY
TRBV15	TRBJ1-4	-	ATNKAPGANEKLF
TRBV18	TRBJ1-2	-	ASSPPAGQGKGYT
TRBV25-1	TRBJ1-4	-	ASLGYEKLF
TRBV5-1	TRBJ2-1	TRBD1	ASSPGQGGYNEQF
TRBV27	TRBJ2-7	TRBD1	ASTTEGTVRAYEQY
TRBV28	TRBJ2-3	TRBD1	ASSFSTGGEASTDTQY
TRBV5-1	TRBJ2-5	-	ASRLNRGQETQY
TRBV6-5	TRBJ2-3	TRBD2	ASSYPIPGGTQY
TRBV11-2	TRBJ2-3	-	ASSSRFTDTQY
TRBV12-5	TRBJ2-3	-	ASGSSGTDTQY
TRBV6-4	TRBJ1-1	TRBD1	ASSENRGTEAF
TRBV29-1	TRBJ2-7	TRBD1	SVARTGGREQY
TRBV10-2	TRBJ1-6	-	ASSEFRRDNSPLH
TRBV7-8	TRBJ1-4	TRBD1	ASSLNRGATNEKLF
TRBV7-2	TRBJ1-1	TRBD1	ASSFWTGGFTEAF
TRBV11-1	TRBJ1-4	-	ASSLGGTFNEKLF
TRBV19	TRBJ1-5	-	ASSIGQSFNQPQH
TRBV19	TRBJ2-7	TRBD2	ASSPGTSGRGSEQY
TRBV7-9	TRBJ1-1	-	ASSFGANTEAF
TRBV15	TRBJ2-1	TRBD2	ATSIWGTSGGDEQF
TRBV5-1	TRBJ2-3	-	ASSTTADTQY
TRBV5-6	TRBJ1-1	-	ASSLDRKNTEAF
TRBV18	TRBJ1-1	TRBD1	ASSPTGPGEAF
TRBV4-1	TRBJ1-5	-	ASSQEGLWGLSNQPQH
TRBV5-1	TRBJ2-1	-	ASSPLDNYNEQF
TRBV28	TRBJ1-1	-	ASSAGQGLRFQMNTEAF
TRBV11-2	TRBJ1-3	-	ASSLRDTIY
TRBV18	TRBJ2-7	TRBD2	ASSPKSLAGGYYEQY
TRBV5-1	TRBJ2-1	TRBD2	ASSEGLAGVDEQF